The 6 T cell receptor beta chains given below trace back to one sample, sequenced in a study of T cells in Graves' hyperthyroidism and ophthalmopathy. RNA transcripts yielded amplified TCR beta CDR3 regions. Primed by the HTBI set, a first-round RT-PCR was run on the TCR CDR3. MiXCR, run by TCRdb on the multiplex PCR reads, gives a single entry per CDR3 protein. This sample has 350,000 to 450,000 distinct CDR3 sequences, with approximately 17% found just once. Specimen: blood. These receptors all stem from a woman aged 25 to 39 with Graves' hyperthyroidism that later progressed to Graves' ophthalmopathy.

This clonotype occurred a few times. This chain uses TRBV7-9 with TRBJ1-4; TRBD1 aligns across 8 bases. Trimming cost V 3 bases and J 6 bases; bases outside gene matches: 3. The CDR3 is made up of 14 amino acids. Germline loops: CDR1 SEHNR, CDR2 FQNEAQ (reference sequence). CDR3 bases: TGTGCCAGCAGCTTCGACAGGGGTTATGAAAAACTGTTTTTT. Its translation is CASSFDRGYEKLFF.

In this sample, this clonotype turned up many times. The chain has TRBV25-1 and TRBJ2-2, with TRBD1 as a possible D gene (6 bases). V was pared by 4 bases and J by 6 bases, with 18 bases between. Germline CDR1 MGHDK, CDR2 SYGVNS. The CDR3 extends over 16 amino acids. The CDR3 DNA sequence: TGTGCCAGCAGTGGGCTGGGGGCAGGGTTGTCCGGGGAGCTGTTTTTT. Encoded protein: CASSGLGAGLSGELFF.

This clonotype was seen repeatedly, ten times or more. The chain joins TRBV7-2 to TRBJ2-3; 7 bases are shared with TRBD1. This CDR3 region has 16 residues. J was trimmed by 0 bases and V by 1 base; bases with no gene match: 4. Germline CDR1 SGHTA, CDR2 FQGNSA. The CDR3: CASSLEGASSTDTQYF. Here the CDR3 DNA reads TGTGCCAGCAGCTTAGAGGGGGCTTCTAGCACAGATACGCAGTATTTT.

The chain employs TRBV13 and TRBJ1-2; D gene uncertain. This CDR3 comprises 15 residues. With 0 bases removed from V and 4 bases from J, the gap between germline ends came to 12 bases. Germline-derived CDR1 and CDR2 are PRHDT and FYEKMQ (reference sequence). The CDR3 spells CASSLGSRAIYGYTF. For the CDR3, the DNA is TGTGCCAGCAGCTTAGGATCACGGGCTATCTATGGCTACACCTTC.

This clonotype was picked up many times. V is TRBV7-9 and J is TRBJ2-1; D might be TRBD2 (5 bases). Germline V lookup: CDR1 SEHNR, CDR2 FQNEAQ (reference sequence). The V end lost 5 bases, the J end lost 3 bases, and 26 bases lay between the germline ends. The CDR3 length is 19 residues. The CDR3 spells CASSHKPLIARTNYNEQFF. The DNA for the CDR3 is TGTGCCAGCAGCCACAAACCTTTAATAGCGCGAACAAACTACAATGAGCAGTTCTTC.

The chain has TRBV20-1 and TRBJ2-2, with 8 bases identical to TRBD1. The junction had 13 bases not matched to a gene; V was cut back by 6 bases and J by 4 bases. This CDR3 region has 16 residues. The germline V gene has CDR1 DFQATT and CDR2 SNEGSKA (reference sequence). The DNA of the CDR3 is TGCAGTGCCCAGAGTATCGGACAGGGACTCACCGGGGAGCTGTTTTTT. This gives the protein CSAQSIGQGLTGELFF.